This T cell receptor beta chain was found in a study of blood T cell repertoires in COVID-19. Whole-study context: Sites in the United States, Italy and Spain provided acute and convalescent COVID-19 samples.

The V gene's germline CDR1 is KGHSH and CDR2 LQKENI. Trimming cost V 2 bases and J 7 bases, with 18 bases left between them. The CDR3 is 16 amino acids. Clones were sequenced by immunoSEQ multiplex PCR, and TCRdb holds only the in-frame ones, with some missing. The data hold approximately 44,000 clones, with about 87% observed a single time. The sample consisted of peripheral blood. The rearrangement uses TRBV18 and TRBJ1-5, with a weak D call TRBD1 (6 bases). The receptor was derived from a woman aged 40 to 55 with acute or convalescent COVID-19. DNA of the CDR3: TGTGCCAGCTCACCATCCATGCGGGGGGCGGGGCAGCCCCAGCATTTT. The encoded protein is CASSPSMRGAGQPQHF. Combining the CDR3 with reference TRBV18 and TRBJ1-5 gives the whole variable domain NAGVMQNPRHLVRRRGQEARLRCSPMKGHSHVYWYRQLPEEGLKFMVYLQKENIIDESGMPKERFSAEFPKEGPSILRIQQVVRGDSAAYFCASSPSMRGAGQPQHFGDGTRLSIL.